This TCR beta chain originates from a study of breast tumors, draining lymph nodes, adjacent tissues. Note on this clonotype: As yet, its antigen is unknown. One base away lies a much larger clone, so this may be a sequencing read error.

In TCRdb, the multiplex PCR reads were re-called with MiXCR into one record per CDR3 protein. This table holds about 94,000 distinct CDR3 sequences, approximately 30% found once. From germline, CDR1 is MNHEY and CDR2 SVGEGT. This CDR3 is 13 amino acids long. Samples came from axillary lymph nodes draining the breast cancer. Study-level results: That most tumor T cells come from lymph nodes remained unproven.

V usage is TRBV6-2 or TRBV6-3 and J usage is TRBJ2-7; 9 bases line up with TRBD2. The source is a female donor with breast cancer. Some clones in this sample may be carry-over from other donors' samples. Sample: axillary lymph node tissue. CDR3 amino acids: CATRAGGLGEQCF. The CDR3 nucleotides read TGTGCCACAAGAGCGGGAGGTTTGGGAGAGCAGTGCTTC.